One and the same sample provided the 28 T cell receptor beta chains below, sequenced in a study of T cell responses to AZD1222 COVID-19 vaccine (dated by TCRdb to 2020 to 2023). Libraries were built with the immunoSEQ multiplex PCR assay. TCRdb stores this immuneACCESS table with in-frame sequences only. Part of the clones is absent; in the studies checked, under half of the shortfall reflects unresolved V genes, and no reason is known for the rest. The sample table holds under 200,000 clones, of which around 85% were seen once. The ten largest clones take up approximately 1% of the sample. The time point label on this specimen signifies: about 28 days (+/-7) after the second vaccine dose. Sequences were derived from peripheral blood, sampled 28 days after the second AZD1222 dose. The receptors come from an adult who received the AZD1222 COVID-19 vaccine.

The chain combines TRBV9 with TRBJ2-1, with D unresolved. Germline V gene sequence: CDR1 SGDLS, CDR2 YYNGEE. The CDR3 consists of 15 residues. Trimming cost V 5 bases and J 2 bases, with 14 bases left between them. The CDR3 region is CASSAHYSAYNEQFF. The CDR3 DNA follows: TGTGCCAGCAGTGCTCATTACTCCGCCTACAATGAGCAGTTCTTC.

This chain uses TRBV27 with TRBJ1-2; tentative D call: TRBD1 (5 bases). V shed 6 bases and J shed 0 bases, with 11 bases lying between them. From germline, CDR1 is MNHEY and CDR2 SMNVEV (reference sequence). The length of the CDR3 is 14 residues. CDR3 sequence reads: CASSPAGPNYGYTF. CDR3 nucleotides: TGTGCCAGCAGCCCCGCGGGACCTAACTATGGCTACACCTTC.

As regards this clone: At the DNA level, this CDR3 is encoded by other sequences in the same sample as well. This chain joins TRBV3-1 (or the pseudogene TRBV3-2) and TRBJ2-7; D gene ambiguous. The germline V and J ends were trimmed by 1 base and 4 bases, with 5 bases remaining between them. Germline V CDR1 and CDR2: LGHDT, YNNKEL (reference sequence). The CDR3 spans 12 residues. CDR3 sequence reads: CASSQVEYEQYF. The CDR3 bases are TGTGCCAGCAGCCAAGTTGAGTACGAGCAGTACTTC.

The CDR3 sequence: CASSLESRAHYGYTF. CDR3 DNA sequence: TGTGCCAGCAGCTTGGAGAGCAGGGCTCACTATGGCTACACCTTC. This chain joins TRBV5-5 and TRBJ1-2; weak D call: TRBD1 (5 bases). V was trimmed by 0 bases and J by 3 bases, leaving 12 bases between them. CDR1 is SGHKS and CDR2 is YYEKEE in the germline V gene (reference sequence). This CDR3 has 15 residues.

J is TRBJ1-4 and V is TRBV4-2, with no clear D. This CDR3 region has 13 residues. V was pared by 6 bases and J by 5 bases, with 10 bases between. Germline V CDR1 and CDR2: LGHNA, YNFKEQ. This chain's CDR3 is CASRIEQNEKLFF. For the CDR3, the DNA is TGTGCCAGCAGGATCGAGCAAAATGAAAAACTGTTTTTT.

The V and J genes are TRBV20-1 and TRBJ1-2, with D perhaps TRBD1 (5 bases). V lost 3 bases to trimming and J lost 2 bases, with 7 bases between them. This CDR3 is 12 amino acids long. CDR1 is DFQATT, CDR2 SNEGSKA, per germline (reference sequence). CDR3 nucleotides: TGCAGTGCTAGTCAGGGCAACTATGGCTACACCTTC. Translated, it gives CSASQGNYGYTF.

This clone was observed a few times. The chain joins TRBV19 to TRBJ1-1; a possible D gene is TRBD1 (6 bases). The germline gives CDR1 LNHDA, CDR2 SQIVND (reference sequence). Trimming removed 5 bases from V and 5 bases from J, with 18 bases in between. CDR3 length equals 15 residues. CDR3 coding DNA: TGTGCCAGTAGTTATCGGGGGGGCTCTCAGACTGAAGCTTTCTTT. Translating gives CASSYRGGSQTEAFF. Full variable domain (rest looked up from reference TRBV19 and TRBJ1-1): DGGITQSPKYLFRKEGQNVTLSCEQNLNHDAMYWYRQDPGQGLRLIYYSQIVNDFQKGDIAEGYSVSREKKESFPLTVTSAQKNPTAFYLCASSYRGGSQTEAFFGQGTRLTVV.

This rearrangement joins TRBV5-4 to TRBJ2-3; D possibly matches TRBD1 or TRBD2 (5 bases each). V lost 4 bases and J lost 3, with 12 bases in between. The germline gives CDR1 SGHNT, CDR2 YYREEE (reference sequence). The CDR3 covers 14 residues. CDR3 sequence reads: CASSLGVGTDTQYF. CDR3 nucleotides: TGTGCCAGCAGCCTGGGGGTCGGGACAGATACGCAGTATTTT.

The chain is built from TRBV27 and TRBJ1-5; no firm D call. The germline V and J ends were trimmed by 3 bases and 2 bases, with 8 bases remaining between them. This CDR3 region has 14 residues. Germline assignment: CDR1 MNHEY and CDR2 SMNVEV (reference sequence). The CDR3: CASSFGFGNQPQHF. Here the CDR3 DNA reads TGTGCCAGCAGTTTTGGTTTCGGCAATCAGCCCCAGCATTTT.

The chain uses TRBV29-1 and TRBJ1-3; D is uncertain. CDR3 size: 14 residues. Per the germline V gene, CDR1 is SQVTM and CDR2 is ANQGSEA. V was cut by 3 bases and J by 0 bases, with 9 bases left in between. This CDR3 reads CSVEVSNSGNTIYF. CDR3 DNA: TGCAGCGTTGAGGTTTCTAACTCTGGAAACACCATATATTTT. The variable domain in full, with the rest retrieved from reference TRBV29-1 and TRBJ1-3, is SAVISQKPSRDICQRGTSLTIQCQVDSQVTMMFWYRQQPGQSLTLIATANQGSEATYESGFVIDKFPISRPNLTFSTLTVSNMSPEDSSIYLCSVEVSNSGNTIYFGEGSWLTVV.

The V call is TRBV11-2, the J call TRBJ2-6, with a weak D call TRBD2 (7 bases). CDR1 SGHAT and CDR2 FQNNGV come from the germline V gene. V lost 5 bases to trimming and J lost 3 bases, with 20 bases between them. This CDR3 has 18 amino acids. The chain's CDR3 is CASSLPRGGRGGANVLTF. CDR3 DNA sequence: TGTGCCAGCAGCCTACCTAGGGGGGGGCGCGGTGGGGCCAACGTCCTGACTTTC.

This clone was seen a single time. The CDR3 DNA sequence: TGCGCCAGCAGCCCCGACATGACTAGCGGGGGGGTAGGAGAGACCCAGTACTTC. Encoded protein: CASSPDMTSGGVGETQYF. The rearrangement joins TRBV4-1 to TRBJ2-5; 14 bases agree with TRBD2. Trimming took 4 bases from V and 4 from J; bases not matched to a gene: 11. Germline-derived CDR1 and CDR2 are MGHRA and YSYEKL. The CDR3 sequence is 18 residues long.

This chain connects TRBV30 to TRBJ2-7; D gene uncertain. V gave up 0 bases and J gave up 1 base, with 10 bases separating them. The CDR3 contains 14 residues. CDR1 and CDR2 from the germline V gene are GTSNPN and SVGIG (reference sequence). In nucleotides, the CDR3 is TGTGCCTGGAGTGTACTTGGACGGTCCTACGAGCAGTACTTC. Residues: CAWSVLGRSYEQYF.

This chain joins TRBV5-5 and TRBJ1-3; D is unresolved. The CDR3 contains 15 residues. V lost 0 bases and J 2 bases, leaving 9 bases between the germline ends. Germline CDR1 SGHKS, CDR2 YYEKEE (reference sequence). The CDR3 sequence is CASSLGPVAGNTIYF. As DNA, the CDR3 is TGTGCCAGCAGCTTGGGGCCAGTCGCTGGAAACACCATATATTTT.

The chain couples TRBV3-1 (or the pseudogene TRBV3-2) to TRBJ2-3; TRBD1 or TRBD2 may be the D gene (5 bases each). V gave up 0 bases and J gave up 12 bases, with 28 bases separating them. Germline CDR1 reads LGHDT; CDR2 reads YNNKEL (reference sequence). The length of the CDR3 is 18 residues. The CDR3 protein is CASSQDWGRGRDQLTQYF. The CDR3 DNA sequence: TGTGCCAGCAGCCAAGATTGGGGGAGAGGTAGGGATCAGCTTACACAGTATTTT.

CDR3 loop: CASSRGRVNTEAFF. CDR3 coding DNA: TGTGCCAGCAGCCGAGGGCGGGTGAACACTGAAGCTTTCTTT. The genes are TRBV7-8 and TRBJ1-1; D is ambiguous. Germline V gene sequence: CDR1 SGHVS, CDR2 FQNEAQ. The CDR3 is made up of 14 amino acids. The ends were cut back, 5 bases at V and 0 bases at J, with 10 bases in the middle. The full variable domain, completed using reference TRBV7-8 and TRBJ1-1, is GAGVSQSPRYKVAKRGQDVALRCDPISGHVSLFWYQQALGQGPEFLTYFQNEAQLDKSGLPSDRFFAERPEGSVSTLKIQRTQQEDSAVYLCASSRGRVNTEAFFGQGTRLTVV.

The chain couples TRBV9 to TRBJ1-6; 8 bases fit TRBD1. The V gene's germline CDR1 is SGDLS and CDR2 YYNGEE. The CDR3 is made up of 15 amino acids. Trimming removed 6 bases from V and 9 bases from J; junction bases left unmatched: 11. The DNA of the CDR3 is TGTGCCAGCACCGTCTCCGGGACAGGTGGTTCACCCCTCCACTTT. Amino acid sequence: CASTVSGTGGSPLHF.

The chain links TRBV6-5 to TRBJ2-6; D is unclear. V was cut by 7 bases and J by 4 bases, with 8 bases left in between. The CDR3 is 13 residues long. Germline V CDR1 and CDR2: MNHEY, SVGAGI. CDR3 DNA: TGTGCCAGCACCTTGTCCGGGGCCAACGTCCTGACTTTC. Its protein is CASTLSGANVLTF.

The genes are TRBV7-9 and TRBJ2-7, with D possibly matching TRBD1 (6 bases). Germline CDR1 reads SEHNR; CDR2 reads FQNEAQ (reference sequence). The CDR3 has 13 amino acids. V lost 8 bases and J lost 4, with 15 bases in between. For the CDR3, the DNA is TGTGCCAGCCTCGGGACAAGAAATTACGAGCAGTACTTC. Protein: CASLGTRNYEQYF.

This clone has a handful of counts. V usage is TRBV9 and J usage is TRBJ1-6; D unresolved. Germline V gene lookup returns CDR1 SGDLS and CDR2 YYNGEE. The CDR3 length is 13 residues. The germline V and J ends were trimmed by 3 bases and 13 bases, with 14 bases remaining between them. This CDR3 is CASSGTTVGPLHF. The CDR3 DNA reads as TGTGCCAGCAGCGGCACTACAGTGGGGCCCCTCCACTTT. Variable domain in full (rest from reference TRBV9 and TRBJ1-6): DSGVTQTPKHLITATGQRVTLRCSPRSGDLSVYWYQQSLDQGLQFLIQYYNGEERAKGNILERFSAQQFPDLHSELNLSSLELGDSALYFCASSGTTVGPLHFGNGTRLTVT.

This clone was found a few times. The chain has TRBV7-9 and TRBJ1-3; D unclear. CDR1 SEHNR and CDR2 FQNEAQ come from the germline V gene (reference sequence). The length of the CDR3 is 15 residues. Trimming cost V 4 bases and J 2 bases, with 12 bases left between them. This chain's CDR3 is CASSSTKITGNTIYF. The CDR3 region has the DNA TGTGCCAGCAGCTCGACAAAGATAACTGGAAACACCATATATTTT.

This clone has more than one count but fewer than ten. The chain is built from TRBV5-6 and TRBJ1-3; D may be TRBD1 (5 bases). The CDR3 runs 15 residues. Germline V gene lookup returns CDR1 SGHDT and CDR2 YYEEEE. V was clipped by 4 bases and J by 6 bases, with 17 bases between them. The CDR3 DNA reads as TGTGCCAGCAGCCCCCTGGGGGGGAACGTAAACACCATATATTTT. It yields the protein CASSPLGGNVNTIYF.

V is TRBV11-2 and J is TRBJ2-7, with D perhaps matching TRBD1 or TRBD2 (5 bases each). This CDR3 comprises 17 residues. Germline CDR1 is SGHAT and CDR2 is FQNNGV. Trimming took off 2 bases at V and 6 bases at J, with 23 bases between the two ends. The CDR3 nucleotides are TGTGCCAGCAGCTTACAGGGCCGGAGAGCGGTTACGTTCGAGCAGTACTTC. Encoded protein: CASSLQGRRAVTFEQYF.

The rearrangement joins TRBV19 to TRBJ1-5; 9 bases match TRBD1. V lost 5 bases to trimming and J lost 2 bases; unmatched junction nucleotides: 7. The germline CDR1 and CDR2 sequences are LNHDA and SQIVND (reference sequence). The CDR3 loop spans 16 amino acids. The CDR3 DNA reads TGTGCCAGTAGTCCCGGGACAGGGTCGGGCAATCAGCCCCAGCATTTT. It specifies CASSPGTGSGNQPQHF. The variable domain in full, completed from reference TRBV19 and TRBJ1-5, reads DGGITQSPKYLFRKEGQNVTLSCEQNLNHDAMYWYRQDPGQGLRLIYYSQIVNDFQKGDIAEGYSVSREKKESFPLTVTSAQKNPTAFYLCASSPGTGSGNQPQHFGDGTRLSIL.

The V gene is TRBV15, the J gene TRBJ2-3; 9 nucleotides match TRBD2. Germline loops: CDR1 LNHNV, CDR2 YYDKDF (reference sequence). The CDR3 totals 16 residues. V lost 0 bases and J lost 6; bases outside the gene matches: 7. The CDR3 here is CATSRERAGGTDTQYF. The CDR3 coding sequence is TGTGCCACCAGCAGAGAACGGGCGGGAGGGACGGATACGCAGTATTTT.

The chain carries TRBV15 and TRBJ1-1, with D uncertain. Germline values: CDR1 LNHNV, CDR2 YYDKDF (reference sequence). The CDR3 contains 14 residues. V lost 1 base to trimming and J lost 1 base, with 7 bases between them. CDR3 loop: CATSRVQGNTEAFF. For the CDR3, the DNA is TGTGCCACCAGCAGAGTACAAGGGAACACTGAAGCTTTCTTT.

This chain joins TRBV3-1 (or the pseudogene TRBV3-2) and TRBJ1-1; 7 bases are shared with TRBD1. With V trimmed by 8 bases and J by 6 bases, 12 bases remained unmatched. This CDR3 has 14 amino acids. The V gene's germline CDR1 is LGHDT and CDR2 YNNKEL (reference sequence). The CDR3 bases are TGTGCCAGCGAAGACAGGGCTGGCGCCGCTGAAGCTTTCTTT. Its protein is CASEDRAGAAEAFF.

This CDR3 reads CASSSPAGGNQPQHF. As DNA, the CDR3 is TGTGCCAGCAGCTCCCCAGCAGGTGGCAATCAGCCCCAGCATTTT. V is TRBV7-2 and J is TRBJ1-5; D not certain. CDR3 length equals 15 residues. In germline, CDR1 is SGHTA, CDR2 FQGNSA. V dropped 4 bases and J dropped 2 bases, with 12 bases sitting between them.